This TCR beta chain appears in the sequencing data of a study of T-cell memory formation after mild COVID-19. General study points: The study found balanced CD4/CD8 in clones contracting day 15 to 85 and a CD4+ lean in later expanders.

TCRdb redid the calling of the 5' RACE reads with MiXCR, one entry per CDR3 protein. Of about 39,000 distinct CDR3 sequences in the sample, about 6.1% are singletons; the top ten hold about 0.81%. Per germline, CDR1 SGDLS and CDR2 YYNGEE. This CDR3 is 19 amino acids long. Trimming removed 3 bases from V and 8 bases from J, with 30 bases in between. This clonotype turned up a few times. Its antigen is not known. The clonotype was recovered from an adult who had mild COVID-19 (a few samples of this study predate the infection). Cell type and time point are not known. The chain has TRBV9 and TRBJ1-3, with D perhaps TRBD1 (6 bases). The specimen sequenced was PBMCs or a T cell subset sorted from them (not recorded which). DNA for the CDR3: TGTGCCAGCAGCGAACCGGGACAACGGCCGACCTATCGTAAGGACACCATATATTTT. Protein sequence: CASSEPGQRPTYRKDTIYF.